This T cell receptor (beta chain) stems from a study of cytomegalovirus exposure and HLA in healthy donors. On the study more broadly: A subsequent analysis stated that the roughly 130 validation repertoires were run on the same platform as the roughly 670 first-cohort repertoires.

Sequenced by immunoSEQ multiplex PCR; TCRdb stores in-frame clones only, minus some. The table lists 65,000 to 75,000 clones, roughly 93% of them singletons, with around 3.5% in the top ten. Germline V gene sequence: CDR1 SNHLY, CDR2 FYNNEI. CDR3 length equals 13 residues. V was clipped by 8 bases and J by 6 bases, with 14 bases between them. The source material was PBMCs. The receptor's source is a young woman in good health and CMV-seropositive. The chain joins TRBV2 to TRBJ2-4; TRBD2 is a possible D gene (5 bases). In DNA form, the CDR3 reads TGTGCCAGCTCGACCCTTCGGGGAAACATTCAGTACTTC. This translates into CASSTLRGNIQYF.